This TCR beta chain was identified in a study of T-cell reconstitution after alpha-beta-depleted transplantation in children. This clonotype was observed many times. V was trimmed by 2 bases and J by 0 bases, leaving 13 bases between them. Germline V lookup: CDR1 SGHTA, CDR2 FQGNSA. This CDR3 contains 17 residues. Researchers prepared the TCRbeta library using unique molecular identifiers, the study reports. In TCRdb, the PCR reads were re-called with MiXCR into one record per CDR3 protein. Of around 94,000 distinct CDR3 sequences listed, roughly 6% were seen once; the top ten hold more than 5.5%. The sample was PBMCs, mostly from graft donor cells, taken 60 days after TCRalphabeta/CD19-depleted stem cell transplant. The chain uses TRBV7-2 and TRBJ2-2, with D unresolved. This receptor was taken from a female patient aged 2-15 years who had a stem cell transplant for Fanconi anemia, so the T cells may come from the graft donor. The CDR3 reads CASSLSGIFSNTGELFF. In DNA form, the CDR3 reads TGTGCCAGCAGCTTAAGTGGCATTTTCTCGAACACCGGGGAGCTGTTTTTT.